The subject of this entry is one TCR beta chain. Trimming took 7 bases from V and 2 from J; bases not matched to a gene: 5. This CDR3 is built from 13 residues. This record comes from a study of blood T cell repertoires in COVID-19. Some clones are missing from TCRdb's copy, which holds only in-frame ones; the method was immunoSEQ multiplex PCR. The table includes 250,000 to 300,000 clones, about 88% detected once. Participant reports of clinical history set cohort assignment. This receptor was taken from a man aged 30-40 years with acute COVID-19. Sequences were obtained from PBMCs or T cells enriched from blood (not recorded which). The V gene is TRBV23-1, the J gene TRBJ2-7; 7 nucleotides match TRBD1. TRBV23-1 is designated an ORF whose function remains uncertain. CDR3 residues: CASKPQGTYEQYV. CDR3 sequence (DNA): TGCGCCAGCAAGCCACAGGGGACCTACGAGCAGTACGTC.